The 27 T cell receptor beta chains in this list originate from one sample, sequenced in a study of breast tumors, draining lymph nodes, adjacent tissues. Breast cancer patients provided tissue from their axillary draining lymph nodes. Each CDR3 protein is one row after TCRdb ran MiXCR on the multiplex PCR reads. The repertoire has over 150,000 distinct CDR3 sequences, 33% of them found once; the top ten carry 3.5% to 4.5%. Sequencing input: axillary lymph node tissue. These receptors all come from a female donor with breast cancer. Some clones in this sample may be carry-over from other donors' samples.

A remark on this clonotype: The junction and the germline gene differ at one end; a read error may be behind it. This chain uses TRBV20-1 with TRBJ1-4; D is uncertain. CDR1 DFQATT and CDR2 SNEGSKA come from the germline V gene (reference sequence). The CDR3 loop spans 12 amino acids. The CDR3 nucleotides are TGCAGTGCTAGTCGGCAGGATGAAGAACTGGTTTTT. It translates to CSASRQDEELVF.

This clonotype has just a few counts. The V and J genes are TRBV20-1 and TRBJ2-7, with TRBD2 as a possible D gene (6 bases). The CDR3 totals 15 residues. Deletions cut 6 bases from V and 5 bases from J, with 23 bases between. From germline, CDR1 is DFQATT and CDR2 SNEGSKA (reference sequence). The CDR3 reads CSAKTTSFTPNEQYF. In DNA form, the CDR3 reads TGCAGTGCCAAGACCACTAGCTTTACCCCCAACGAGCAGTACTTC.

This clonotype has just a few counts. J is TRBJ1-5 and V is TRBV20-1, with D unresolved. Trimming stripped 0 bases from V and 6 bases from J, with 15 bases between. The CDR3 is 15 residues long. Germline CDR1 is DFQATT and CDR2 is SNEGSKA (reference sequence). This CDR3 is CSARDWTSPTQPQHF. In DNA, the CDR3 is TGCAGTGCTAGAGACTGGACTAGCCCTACTCAGCCCCAGCATTTT.

Here the CDR3 DNA reads TGTGCCAGCGGACGAGCAGGGGGGAACGAGCAGTACTTC. Protein sequence: CASGRAGGNEQYF. This chain connects TRBV9 to TRBJ2-7; weak D call: TRBD1 (7 bases). CDR1 is SGDLS and CDR2 is YYNGEE in the germline V gene. The CDR3 contains 13 residues. V was pared by 7 bases and J by 5 bases, with 16 bases between.

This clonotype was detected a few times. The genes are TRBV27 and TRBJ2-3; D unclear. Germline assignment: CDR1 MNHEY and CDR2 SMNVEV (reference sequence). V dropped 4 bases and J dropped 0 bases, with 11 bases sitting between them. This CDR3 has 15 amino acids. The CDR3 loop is CASSSSFTSTDTQYF. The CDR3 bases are TGTGCCAGCAGTTCTTCCTTTACTAGCACAGATACGCAGTATTTT.

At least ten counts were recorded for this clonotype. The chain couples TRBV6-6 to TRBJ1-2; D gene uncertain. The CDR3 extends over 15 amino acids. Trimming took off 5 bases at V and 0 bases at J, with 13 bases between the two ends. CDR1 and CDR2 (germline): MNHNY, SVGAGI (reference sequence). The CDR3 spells CASSLDGLPNYGYTF. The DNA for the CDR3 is TGTGCCAGCAGTCTCGACGGACTACCTAACTATGGCTACACCTTC.

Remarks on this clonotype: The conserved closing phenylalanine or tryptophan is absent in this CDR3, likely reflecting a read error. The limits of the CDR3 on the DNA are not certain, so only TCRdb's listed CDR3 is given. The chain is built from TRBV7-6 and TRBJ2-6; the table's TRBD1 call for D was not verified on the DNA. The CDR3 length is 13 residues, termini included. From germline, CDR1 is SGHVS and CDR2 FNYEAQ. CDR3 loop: CASSLVGQGILNT.

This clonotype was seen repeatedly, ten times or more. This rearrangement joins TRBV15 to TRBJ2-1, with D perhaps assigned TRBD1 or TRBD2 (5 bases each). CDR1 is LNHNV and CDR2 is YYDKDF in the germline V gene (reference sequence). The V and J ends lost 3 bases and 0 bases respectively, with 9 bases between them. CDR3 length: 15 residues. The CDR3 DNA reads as TGTGCCACCAGCAGGGGGGAGTACTCCTACAATGAGCAGTTCTTC. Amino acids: CATSRGEYSYNEQFF.

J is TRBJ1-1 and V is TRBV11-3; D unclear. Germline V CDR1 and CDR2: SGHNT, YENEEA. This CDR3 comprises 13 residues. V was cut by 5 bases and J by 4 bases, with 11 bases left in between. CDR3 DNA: TGTGCCAGCAGCCAAATCGGGCTCACTGAAGCTTTCTTT. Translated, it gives CASSQIGLTEAFF.

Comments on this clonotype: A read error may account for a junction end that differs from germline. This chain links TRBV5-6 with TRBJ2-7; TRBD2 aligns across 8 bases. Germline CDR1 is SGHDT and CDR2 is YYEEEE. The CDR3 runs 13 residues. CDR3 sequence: CSVVSGSGYEQYF. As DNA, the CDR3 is TGCAGCGTTGTGAGCGGGAGTGGCTACGAGCAGTACTTC.

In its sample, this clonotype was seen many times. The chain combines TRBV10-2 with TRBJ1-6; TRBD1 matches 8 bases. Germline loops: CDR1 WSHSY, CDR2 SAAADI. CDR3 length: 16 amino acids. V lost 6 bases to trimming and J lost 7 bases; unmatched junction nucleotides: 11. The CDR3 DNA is TGCGCCAGCAGCGAACTCGGACAGGGAAGAAATTCACCCCTCCACTTT. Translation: CASSELGQGRNSPLHF.

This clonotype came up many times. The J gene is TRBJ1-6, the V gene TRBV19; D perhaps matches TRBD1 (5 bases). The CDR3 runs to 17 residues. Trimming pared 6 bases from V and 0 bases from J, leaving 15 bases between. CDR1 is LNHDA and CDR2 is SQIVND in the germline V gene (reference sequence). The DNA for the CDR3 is TGTGCCAGTAGCGACCTTAGACAGAGCTCCTATAATTCACCCCTCCACTTT. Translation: CASSDLRQSSYNSPLHF.

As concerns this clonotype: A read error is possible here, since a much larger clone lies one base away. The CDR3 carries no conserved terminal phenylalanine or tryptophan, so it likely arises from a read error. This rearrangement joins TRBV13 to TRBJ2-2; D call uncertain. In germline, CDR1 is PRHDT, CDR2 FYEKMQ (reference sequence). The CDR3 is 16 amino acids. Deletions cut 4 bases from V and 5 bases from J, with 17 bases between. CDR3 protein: CASSSTRTSVTGELFC. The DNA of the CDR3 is TGTGCCAGCAGCTCAACCCGGACCTCGGTAACCGGGGAGCTGTTTTGT.

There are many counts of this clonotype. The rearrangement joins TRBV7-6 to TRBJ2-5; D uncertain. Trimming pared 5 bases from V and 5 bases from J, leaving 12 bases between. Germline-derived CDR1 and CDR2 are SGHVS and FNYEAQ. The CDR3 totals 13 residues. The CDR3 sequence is CASSTGPRETQYF. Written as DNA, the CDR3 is TGTGCCAGCAGCACCGGGCCGCGGGAGACCCAGTACTTC.

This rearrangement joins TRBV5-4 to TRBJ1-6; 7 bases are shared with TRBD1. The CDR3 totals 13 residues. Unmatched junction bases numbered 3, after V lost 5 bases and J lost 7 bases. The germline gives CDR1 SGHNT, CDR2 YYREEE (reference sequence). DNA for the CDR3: TGTGCCAGCAGACTGGGACAGAATTCACCCCTCCACTTT. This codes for CASRLGQNSPLHF.

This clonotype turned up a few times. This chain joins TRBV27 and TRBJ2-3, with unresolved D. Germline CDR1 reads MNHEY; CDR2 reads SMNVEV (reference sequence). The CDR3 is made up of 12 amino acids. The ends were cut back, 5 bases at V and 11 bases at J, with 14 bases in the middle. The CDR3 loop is CASSSLPIEQYF. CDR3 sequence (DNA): TGTGCCAGCAGTAGCCTACCCATTGAGCAGTATTTT.

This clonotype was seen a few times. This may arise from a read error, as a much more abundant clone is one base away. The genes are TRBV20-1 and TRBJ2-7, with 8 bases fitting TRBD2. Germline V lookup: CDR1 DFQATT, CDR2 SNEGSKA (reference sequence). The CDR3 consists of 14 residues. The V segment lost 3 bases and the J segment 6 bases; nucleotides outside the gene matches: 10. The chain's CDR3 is CSASSTSATSEQYF. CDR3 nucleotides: TGCAGTGCTAGCTCGACTAGCGCAACCTCCGAGCAGTACTTC.

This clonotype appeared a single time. In nucleotides, the CDR3 is TGTGCCAGCAGCTTAGAGGCAGGGCATTCACCCCTCCACTTT. Protein sequence: CASSLEAGHSPLHF. V gene TRBV7-8 combines with J gene TRBJ1-6; possible D gene TRBD1, 5 bases. V gave up 1 base and J gave up 8 bases, with 9 bases separating them. The CDR3 is 14 amino acids. Germline V CDR1 and CDR2: SGHVS, FQNEAQ.

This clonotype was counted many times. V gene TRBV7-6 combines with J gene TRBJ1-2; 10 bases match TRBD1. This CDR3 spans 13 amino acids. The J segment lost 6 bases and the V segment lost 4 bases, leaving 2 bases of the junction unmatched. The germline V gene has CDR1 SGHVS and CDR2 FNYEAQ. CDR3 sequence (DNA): TGTGCCAGCAGCTGGACAGGGGGAGATGGCTACACCTTC. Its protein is CASSWTGGDGYTF.

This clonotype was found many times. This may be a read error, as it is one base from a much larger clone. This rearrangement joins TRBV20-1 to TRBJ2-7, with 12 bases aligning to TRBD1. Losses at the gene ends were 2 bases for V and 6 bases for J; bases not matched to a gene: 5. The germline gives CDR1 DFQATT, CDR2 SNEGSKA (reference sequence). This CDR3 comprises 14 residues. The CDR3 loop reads CSARPGQGASEQYF. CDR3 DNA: TGCAGTGCTAGACCGGGACAGGGGGCCTCCGAGCAGTACTTC.

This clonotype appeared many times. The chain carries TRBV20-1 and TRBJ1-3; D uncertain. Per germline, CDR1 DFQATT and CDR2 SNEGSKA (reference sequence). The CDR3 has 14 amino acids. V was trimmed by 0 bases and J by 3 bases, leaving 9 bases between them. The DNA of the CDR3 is TGCAGTGCTAGAGATCGCCTTGGTGGAAACACCATATATTTT. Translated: CSARDRLGGNTIYF.

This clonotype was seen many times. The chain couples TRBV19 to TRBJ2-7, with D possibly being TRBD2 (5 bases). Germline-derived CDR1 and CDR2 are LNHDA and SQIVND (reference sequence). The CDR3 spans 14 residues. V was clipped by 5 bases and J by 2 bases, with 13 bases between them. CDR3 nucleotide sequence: TGTGCCAGTAGTCGGGGTCTAGGAGCCTACGAGCAGTACTTC. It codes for CASSRGLGAYEQYF.

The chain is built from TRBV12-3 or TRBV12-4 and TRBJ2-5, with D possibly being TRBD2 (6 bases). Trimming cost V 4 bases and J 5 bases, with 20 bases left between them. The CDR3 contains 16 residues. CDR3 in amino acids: CASSSREPGESETQYF. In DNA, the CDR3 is TGTGCCAGCAGTTCACGTGAGCCGGGGGAATCGGAGACCCAGTACTTC.

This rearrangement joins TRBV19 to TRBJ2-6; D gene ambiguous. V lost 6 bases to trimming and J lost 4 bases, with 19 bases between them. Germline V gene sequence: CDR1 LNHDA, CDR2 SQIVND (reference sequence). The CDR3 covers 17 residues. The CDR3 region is CASRLGRIHTGANVLTF. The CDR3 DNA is TGTGCCAGTAGGTTAGGGCGGATCCACACCGGGGCCAACGTCCTGACTTTC.

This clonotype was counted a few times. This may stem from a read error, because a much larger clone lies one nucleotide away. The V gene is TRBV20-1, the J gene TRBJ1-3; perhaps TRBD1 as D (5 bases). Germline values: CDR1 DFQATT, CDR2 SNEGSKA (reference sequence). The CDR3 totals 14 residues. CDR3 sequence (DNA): TGCAGTGCTTCCTTTGGGGGAGTTGGAACCACCATATATTTT. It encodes CSASFGGVGTTIYF.

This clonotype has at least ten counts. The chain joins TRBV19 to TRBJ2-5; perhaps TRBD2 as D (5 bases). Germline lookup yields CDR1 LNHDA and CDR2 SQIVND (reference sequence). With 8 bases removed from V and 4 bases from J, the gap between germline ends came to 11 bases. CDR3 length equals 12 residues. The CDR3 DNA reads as TGTGCCAGTGATGAGGGTGGAGAGACCCAGTACTTC. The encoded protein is CASDEGGETQYF.

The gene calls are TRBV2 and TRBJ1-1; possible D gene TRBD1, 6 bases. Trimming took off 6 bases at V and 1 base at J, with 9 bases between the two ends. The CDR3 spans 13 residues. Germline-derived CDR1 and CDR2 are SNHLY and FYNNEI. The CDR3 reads CASSGQPNTEAFF. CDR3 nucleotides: TGTGCCAGCAGCGGACAGCCGAACACTGAAGCTTTCTTT.